The 21 T cell receptor beta chains below come from one sample, sequenced in a study of T cells expressing NK-cell markers. TCRdb re-analyzed the 5' RACE reads; it lists each CDR3 protein once, without DNA. This listing includes some 500,000 distinct CDR3 sequences. Material for sequencing was blood T cells: a sorted CD56 or NKG2C T cell subset, CD4+ or CD8+ T cells, or bulk PBMC T cells (not recorded which). The source is a woman in her forties or fifties in good health.

The chain combines TRBV20-1 with TRBJ2-7; TCRdb picks TRBD1, but there is no DNA to check that call. Germline-derived CDR1 and CDR2 are DFQATT and SNEGSKA (reference sequence). The CDR3 covers 15 residues. CDR3 in amino acids: CSARSRTGITYEQYF.

The chain combines TRBV6-1 with TRBJ1-1. Germline V gene lookup returns CDR1 MNHNS and CDR2 SASEGT. The CDR3 is 14 residues long. This chain's CDR3 is CASRQGFMNTEAFF.

The rearrangement links TRBV10-3 to TRBJ2-2; no DNA is available, so the TRBD1 call from TCRdb remains unchecked. CDR1 ENHRY and CDR2 SYGVKD come from the germline V gene. This CDR3 spans 15 amino acids. The CDR3 reads CAISDRQGGTGELFF.

The V and J genes are TRBV12-3 or TRBV12-4 and TRBJ2-3; there is no DNA to check the TCRdb D call of TRBD2. The CDR3 extends over 16 amino acids. Here the CDR3 reads CASSPSDQGQTDTQYF.

V is TRBV2 and J is TRBJ1-5. The CDR3 totals 14 residues. Germline V CDR1 and CDR2: SNHLY, FYNNEI. CDR3: CASRERSGNQPQHF.

The genes are TRBV7-3 and TRBJ1-6. This CDR3 spans 13 amino acids. CDR1 is SGHTA, CDR2 FQGTGA, per germline. The CDR3 sequence is CASSREPLSPLHF.

The genes are TRBV4-1 and TRBJ2-2. This CDR3 comprises 17 residues. Looked up from germline, CDR1 is MGHRA and CDR2 is YSYEKL. The chain's CDR3 is CASSQDLVLARPGELFF.

The chain links TRBV2 to TRBJ2-7; there is no DNA to check the TCRdb D call of TRBD1. CDR1 is SNHLY, CDR2 FYNNEI, per germline. The CDR3 consists of 12 residues. The CDR3 protein is CASEQEALMQYF. Full variable domain (outside the CDR3, taken from reference TRBV2 and TRBJ2-7): EPEVTQTPSHQVTQMGQEVILRCVPISNHLYFYWYRQILGQKVEFLVSFYNNEISEKSEIFDDQFSVERPDGSNFTLKIRSTKLEDSAMYFCASEQEALMQYFGPGTRLTVT.

The chain combines TRBV7-6 with TRBJ1-5. CDR3 length: 13 amino acids. In germline, CDR1 is SGHVS, CDR2 FNYEAQ. CDR3 sequence: CASGPRVDQPQHF. The full variable domain, its missing parts supplied by reference TRBV7-6 and TRBJ1-5, is GAGVSQSPRYKVTKRGQDVALRCDPISGHVSLYWYRQALGQGPEFLTYFNYEAQQDKSGLPNDRFSAERPEGSISTLTIQRTEQRDSAMYRCASGPRVDQPQHFGDGTRLSIL.

The V gene is TRBV5-1, the J gene TRBJ2-3. The CDR3 covers 14 residues. The germline V gene encodes CDR1 SGHRS and CDR2 YFSETQ. CDR3 sequence: CASATLGWADTQYF.

The J gene is TRBJ2-5, the V gene TRBV7-2; TCRdb outputs TRBD1, but without DNA this stays unchecked. Per the germline V gene, CDR1 is SGHTA and CDR2 is FQGNSA. The CDR3 runs 16 residues. The CDR3 region is CASSPTRGGYQETQYF.

The V call is TRBV6-2 or TRBV6-3, the J call TRBJ2-1. CDR3 size: 12 residues. Germline V gene sequence: CDR1 MNHEY, CDR2 SVGEGT. Here the CDR3 reads CASTTQYNEQFF.

This rearrangement joins TRBV19 to TRBJ2-5; lacking DNA, the TRBD2 call made by TCRdb goes unchecked. The CDR3 runs 13 residues. CDR1 is LNHDA, CDR2 SQIVND, per germline (reference sequence). The CDR3 sequence is CASKVMGSETQYF.

V is TRBV6-5 and J is TRBJ2-7. The length of the CDR3 is 15 residues. Germline V gene sequence: CDR1 MNHEY, CDR2 SVGAGI. CDR3 amino acids: CASSYGGGNPYEQYF.

The genes are TRBV20-1 and TRBJ1-2. The germline V gene encodes CDR1 DFQATT and CDR2 SNEGSKA (reference sequence). CDR3 length: 13 residues. The CDR3 here is CSARVEAGRGYTF.

The chain links TRBV7-6 to TRBJ2-1; the TCRdb D gene call, TRBD2, has no DNA to confirm it. From germline, CDR1 is SGHVS and CDR2 FNYEAQ. The CDR3 has 16 amino acids. The CDR3 here is CASSSGLAGGPGEQFF. Full variable domain (outside the CDR3, taken from reference TRBV7-6 and TRBJ2-1): GAGVSQSPRYKVTKRGQDVALRCDPISGHVSLYWYRQALGQGPEFLTYFNYEAQQDKSGLPNDRFSAERPEGSISTLTIQRTEQRDSAMYRCASSSGLAGGPGEQFFGPGTRLTVL.

V is TRBV2 and J is TRBJ2-4; TCRdb indicates TRBD1, and absent DNA this call remains unverified. Germline values: CDR1 SNHLY, CDR2 FYNNEI. The CDR3 spans 11 residues. CDR3 residues: CASVGGVIQYF.

This chain joins TRBV4-1 and TRBJ1-2; TCRdb outputs TRBD1, but without DNA this stays unchecked. The CDR3 consists of 14 residues. Germline V gene data show CDR1 as MGHRA and CDR2 as YSYEKL. Here the CDR3 reads CASLSYRGRDGYTF.

V usage is TRBV2 and J usage is TRBJ2-1. The CDR3 is 13 amino acids. Germline V lookup: CDR1 SNHLY, CDR2 FYNNEI. The CDR3 sequence: CASSIGLSNEQFF.

The chain combines TRBV5-6 with TRBJ1-5. The CDR3 extends over 18 amino acids. Germline CDR1 reads SGHDT; CDR2 reads YYEEEE. This chain's CDR3 is CASSLRVAAAGSNQPQHF.

V usage is TRBV7-9 and J usage is TRBJ2-1; TCRdb reports TRBD2, a call that lacks DNA to check it against. The length of the CDR3 is 14 residues. Looked up from germline, CDR1 is SEHNR and CDR2 is FQNEAQ (reference sequence). The CDR3 reads CASRLAGDRNEQFF.